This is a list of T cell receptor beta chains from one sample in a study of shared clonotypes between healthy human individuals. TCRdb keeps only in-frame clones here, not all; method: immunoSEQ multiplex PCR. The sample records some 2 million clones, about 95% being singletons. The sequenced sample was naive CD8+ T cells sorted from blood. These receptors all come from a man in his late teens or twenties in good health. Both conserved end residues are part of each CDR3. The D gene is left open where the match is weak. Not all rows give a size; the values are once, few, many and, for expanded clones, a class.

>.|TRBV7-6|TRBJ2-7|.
TGTGCCAGCAGCTTAGGAGATGGGAAGTACGTCTACGAGCAGTACTTC
CASSLGDGKYVYEQYF
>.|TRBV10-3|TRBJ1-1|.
TGTGCCATGAATACGGGGGGAACTGAAGCTTTCTTT
CAMNTGGTEAFF
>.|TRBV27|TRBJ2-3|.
TGTGCCAGCAGTTTGGGGACGCGAAGGTCAGATACGCAGTATTTT
CASSLGTRRSDTQYF
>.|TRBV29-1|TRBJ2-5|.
TGCAGCGTTGAAGGGGTCCCAGGGACTCTTAGGGAGACCCAGTACTTC
CSVEGVPGTLRETQYF
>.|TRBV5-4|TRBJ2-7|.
TGTGCCAGCAGCGACGACGACAAGCAGTACTTC
CASSDDDKQYF
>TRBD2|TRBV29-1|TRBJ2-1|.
TGCAGCGTGACGGGGGACGGGGTAGCGGGATCCACCTACAATGAGCAGTTCTTC
CSVTGDGVAGSTYNEQFF
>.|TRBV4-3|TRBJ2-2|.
TGCGCCAGCAGCCAAGTTACGGACACCGGGGAGCTGTTTTTT
CASSQVTDTGELFF
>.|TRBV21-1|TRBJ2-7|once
TGTGCCACCTCCGGGCCCCAAACCTACGAGCAGTACTTC
CATSGPQTYEQYF
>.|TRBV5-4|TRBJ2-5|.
TGTGCCAGCAGCTTGGTTGGCCTAGCCCAAGAGACCCAGTACTTC
CASSLVGLAQETQYF
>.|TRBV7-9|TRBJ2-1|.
TGTGCCAGCAGCTTAGAACAGTACAATGAGCAGTTCTTC
CASSLEQYNEQFF
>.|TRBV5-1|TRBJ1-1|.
TGCGCCAGCAGCCCCGGCACAGGTATGAACACTGAAGCTTTCTTT
CASSPGTGMNTEAFF
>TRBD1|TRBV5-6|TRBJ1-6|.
TGTGCCAGCAGCTTGGGGACAGGGACCTCGGGACCCCTCCACTTT
CASSLGTGTSGPLHF
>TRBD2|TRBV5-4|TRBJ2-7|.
TGTGCCAGCAGCTCAAACGTAGCGGGTTTCTCCTACGAGCAGTACTTC
CASSSNVAGFSYEQYF
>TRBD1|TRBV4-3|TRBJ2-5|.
TGCGCCAGCAGCCAAGATAGGGACAGGGGTTTGGAGACCCAGTACTTC
CASSQDRDRGLETQYF
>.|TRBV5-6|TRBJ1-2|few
TGTGCCAGCAGCGTTGGGATGGAACTCGACTTC
CASSVGMELDF
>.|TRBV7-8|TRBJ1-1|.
TGTGCCAGCAGAAGCGCGGGGGGAGGGACTGAAGCTTTCTTT
CASRSAGGGTEAFF
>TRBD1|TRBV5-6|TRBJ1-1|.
TGTGCCAGCAGCTTTGACAGGGACACTGAAGCTTTCTTT
CASSFDRDTEAFF
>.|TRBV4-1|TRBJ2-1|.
TGCGCCAGCAGCCAAGGCGGAACTACCTACAATGAGCAGTTCTTC
CASSQGGTTYNEQFF
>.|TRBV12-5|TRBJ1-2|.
TGTGCTGGTCTCAAGTATGGCTACACCTTC
CAGLKYGYTF
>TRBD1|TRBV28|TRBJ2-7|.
TGTGCCAGCAGGCGGGGACAGGGGGCCTACGAGCAGTACTTC
CASRRGQGAYEQYF
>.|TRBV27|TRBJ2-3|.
TGTGCCAGCAGTCCCCTGACCCATTCTCTGGAAGATACGCAGTATTTT
CASSPLTHSLEDTQYF
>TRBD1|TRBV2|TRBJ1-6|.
TGTGCCAGCAGTGACGGACAGGGAGGGAATTCACCCCTCCACTTT
CASSDGQGGNSPLHF
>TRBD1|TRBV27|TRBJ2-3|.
TGTGCCAGCAGTCCATGGGCAGGACAGGCCGGCACAGATACGCAGTATTTT
CASSPWAGQAGTDTQYF
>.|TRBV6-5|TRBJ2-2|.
TGTGCGGCAGGGACTGGGGAGCTGTTTTTT
CAAGTGELFF
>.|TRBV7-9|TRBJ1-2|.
TGTGCCAGCAGCTTAACCCGGGACGACTATGGCTACACCTTC
CASSLTRDDYGYTF
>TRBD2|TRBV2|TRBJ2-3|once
TGTGCCAGTTCGACTAGCGGGGACACAGATACGCAGTATTTT
CASSTSGDTDTQYF
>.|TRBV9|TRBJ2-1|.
TGTGCCAGCAGCGTAGGAAGGGGACTCCTCGTGGATGAGCAGTTCTTC
CASSVGRGLLVDEQFF
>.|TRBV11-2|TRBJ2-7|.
TGTGCCAGCAGCTTAGGGGGCACCCCGGCCTACGAGCAGTACTTC
CASSLGGTPAYEQYF
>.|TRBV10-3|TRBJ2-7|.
TGTGCCATCACCCCCGACGTAACCTACGAGCAGTACTTC
CAITPDVTYEQYF